This T cell receptor (beta chain) was observed in a study of T-cell memory formation after mild COVID-19. Study-level background: In these data, TCR clusters were largely donor specific.

As concerns this clonotype: Its antigen is undetermined.

5'RACE, which relied on constant-segment primers, yielded TCR alpha and TCR beta cDNA libraries carrying sample barcodes and UMIs. TCRdb re-called the 5' RACE reads with MiXCR, one entry per CDR3 protein. The sample records more than 120,000 distinct CDR3 sequences, approximately 5.7% being singletons. Findings and limits, study-wide: CM and EM subsets held most contracting CD4+ clones; EMRA held CD8+ ones. Clones shrinking between day 15 and 85 showed a balanced CD4/CD8 split, and those that grew later tilted toward CD4+.

This clonotype was sampled from an adult woman who had mild COVID-19 (a few samples of this study predate the infection). Cell type and time point are not known. Material: PBMCs or a T cell subset sorted from them (not recorded which).

The CDR3 loop reads CASSPLRLGTSGGSYEQYF. The CDR3 bases are TGCGCCAGCAGCCCGTTGAGACTCGGGACTAGCGGGGGATCCTACGAGCAGTACTTC. This sequence joins TRBV4-1 and TRBJ2-7; the match to TRBD2 covers 14 bases. Germline V gene sequence: CDR1 MGHRA, CDR2 YSYEKL. The CDR3 covers 19 residues. The ends lost 4 bases at V and 1 base at J; junction bases unmatched: 12.